These 29 T cell receptor beta chains originate from one sample sequenced in a study of sequential checkpoint blockade in melanoma. Generated by immunoSEQ multiplex PCR, the TCRdb table keeps only in-frame clones and is missing some. Found here are 13,000 or so clones, roughly a quarter of them singletons; the top ten hold roughly 15%. As for treatment: randomized to nivolumab then ipilimumab (arm A) or the reverse (arm B). The material was tumor tissue (inferred from file names), obtained from a patient given nivolumab and ipilimumab in sequence. These receptors all stem from a human donor with melanoma.

This clone rates as medium-sized (0.01 to 0.1%). The rearrangement uses TRBV11-3 and TRBJ2-2, with 13 bases that match TRBD2. V was pared by 3 bases and J by 1 base, with 8 bases of the junction left unmatched. Germline V gene sequence: CDR1 SGHNT, CDR2 YENEEA. The CDR3 spans 19 residues. CDR3 protein: CASSLLGLAGPLNTGELFF. The CDR3 nucleotides are TGTGCCAGCAGCTTGTTGGGACTAGCGGGACCCCTGAACACCGGGGAGCTGTTTTTT. Drawing the rest from reference TRBV11-3 and TRBJ2-2, the complete variable domain is EAGVVQSPRYKIIEKKQPVAFWCNPISGHNTLYWYLQNLGQGPELLIRYENEEAVDDSQLPKDRFSAERLKGVDSTLKIQPAELGDSAVYLCASSLLGLAGPLNTGELFFGEGSRLTVL.

In this sample, this clone turned up many times. The J gene is TRBJ2-5, the V gene TRBV11-3; D remains unclear. The CDR3 consists of 15 residues. The germline V gene encodes CDR1 SGHNT and CDR2 YENEEA. V lost 1 base, J lost 2 bases, and 11 bases lay in between. The CDR3 loop is CASSLGVMAQETQYF. The CDR3 bases are TGTGCCAGCAGCTTAGGAGTAATGGCGCAAGAGACCCAGTACTTC.

The chain recombines TRBV6-8 with TRBJ2-2; 7 bases align to TRBD2. Germline V gives CDR1 MNHGY, CDR2 SAAAGT. The CDR3 is made up of 19 amino acids. Trimming took 4 bases from V and 3 from J; bases not matched to a gene: 17. The CDR3 nucleotides are TGTGCCAGCAGTTCGCCCCGAACTAGCGCCACGAGGTACACCGGGGAGCTGTTTTTT. Protein sequence: CASSSPRTSATRYTGELFF.

This clone was counted many times. V gene TRBV6-8 combines with J gene TRBJ2-1; 8 bases line up with TRBD2. This CDR3 comprises 16 residues. Trimming removed 0 bases from V and 5 bases from J; junction bases left unmatched: 6. Germline V lookup: CDR1 MNHGY, CDR2 SAAAGT. DNA of the CDR3: TGTGCCAGCAGTTACTCTAGGCTAGCGGGTAACAATGAGCAGTTCTTC. This sequence encodes CASSYSRLAGNNEQFF.

V usage is TRBV9 and J usage is TRBJ1-4; TRBD1 might be the D (6 bases). Germline-derived CDR1 and CDR2 are SGDLS and YYNGEE. The CDR3 runs 17 residues. Trimming removed 4 bases at V and 3 bases at J, with 19 bases between. The DNA of the CDR3 is TGTGCCAGCAGCCCACACAGGGTTAGGTGGTCTAATGAAAAACTGTTTTTT. Translated: CASSPHRVRWSNEKLFF.

This rearrangement joins TRBV5-1 to TRBJ1-1; 8 bases match TRBD1. The CDR3 sequence is 16 residues long. The germline V gene has CDR1 SGHRS and CDR2 YFSETQ. J was trimmed by 1 base and V by 6 bases; bases with no gene match: 11. CDR3 loop: CASTMEVTGGNTEAFF. DNA of the CDR3: TGCGCCAGCACCATGGAGGTCACAGGGGGGAACACTGAAGCTTTCTTT.

This clone was detected only a few times. The chain links TRBV4-1 to TRBJ2-5; 13 positions agree with TRBD2. CDR1 and CDR2 (germline): MGHRA, YSYEKL. Germline trimming cut 5 bases from V and 5 bases from J; bases unmatched to any gene: 5. CDR3 length equals 15 residues. This CDR3 reads CASSKLAGGKETQYF. CDR3 coding DNA: TGCGCCAGCAGCAAACTAGCGGGAGGGAAGGAGACCCAGTACTTC.

The chain recombines TRBV15 with TRBJ2-1; the match to TRBD2 covers 10 bases. Germline assignment: CDR1 LNHNV and CDR2 YYDKDF (reference sequence). The CDR3 is made up of 20 amino acids. With 2 bases clipped from V and 4 bases from J, the junction kept 17 bases outside the gene matches. CDR3 protein: CATSRPLSGRTGFSYNEQFF. The CDR3, as DNA: TGTGCCACCAGCAGACCCCTTAGCGGGAGGACCGGTTTTTCGTACAATGAGCAGTTCTTC. The entire variable domain, with the rest obtained from reference TRBV15 and TRBJ2-1, is as follows: DAMVIQNPRYQVTQFGKPVTLSCSQTLNHNVMYWYQQKSSQAPKLLFHYYDKDFNNEADTPDNFQSRRPNTSFCFLDIRSPGLGDTAMYLCATSRPLSGRTGFSYNEQFFGPGTRLTVL.

The gene calls are TRBV5-1 and TRBJ2-7; D call uncertain. Germline assignment: CDR1 SGHRS and CDR2 YFSETQ. Trimming removed 4 bases at V and 0 bases at J, with 11 bases between. The CDR3 is made up of 14 amino acids. CDR3 nucleotide sequence: TGCGCCAGCAGCAGTACGACCGCCTCCTACGAGCAGTACTTC. Protein: CASSSTTASYEQYF.

By sample fraction, this clone is medium-sized (0.01 to 0.1%). The chain couples TRBV6-1 to TRBJ2-1; D gene ambiguous. The V gene's germline CDR1 is MNHNS and CDR2 SASEGT. This CDR3 comprises 14 residues. V was clipped by 1 base and J by 4 bases, with 8 bases between them. CDR3 in amino acids: CASSEVAGYNEQFF. CDR3 nucleotide sequence: TGTGCCAGCAGTGAAGTGGCTGGTTACAATGAGCAGTTCTTC.

DNA for the CDR3: TGTGCCAGCAGCCAAGGACGAGGGGTTGAAACTGAAGCTTTCTTT. Protein: CASSQGRGVETEAFF. The rearrangement uses TRBV14 and TRBJ1-1, with D perhaps TRBD1 (5 bases). CDR3 length: 15 residues. The V end was cut by 1 base, the J end by 5 bases, with 14 bases between. Germline V gives CDR1 SGHDN, CDR2 FVKESK. Drawing the rest from reference TRBV14 and TRBJ1-1, the complete variable domain is EAGVTQFPSHSVIEKGQTVTLRCDPISGHDNLYWYRRVMGKEIKFLLHFVKESKQDESGMPNNRFLAERTGGTYSTLKVQPAELEDSGVYFCASSQGRGVETEAFFGQGTRLTVV.

This clone was counted ten times or more. The rearrangement joins TRBV11-3 to TRBJ2-7, with TRBD1 as a possible D gene (5 bases). V lost 4 bases and J lost 5, with 21 bases in between. Germline CDR1 and CDR2: SGHNT and YENEEA. This CDR3 contains 16 residues. The CDR3 protein is CASSSPNWGRTDEQYF. The CDR3 DNA is TGTGCCAGCAGCTCTCCCAACTGGGGCAGAACGGACGAGCAGTACTTC. Supplemented by reference TRBV11-3 and TRBJ2-7, the full variable domain reads EAGVVQSPRYKIIEKKQPVAFWCNPISGHNTLYWYLQNLGQGPELLIRYENEEAVDDSQLPKDRFSAERLKGVDSTLKIQPAELGDSAVYLCASSSPNWGRTDEQYFGPGTRLTVT.

This clone occurred a few times. The chain is built from TRBV28 and TRBJ1-1, with a weak D call TRBD1 (6 bases). Germline lookup yields CDR1 MDHEN and CDR2 SYDVKM. The CDR3 extends over 13 amino acids. The V end lost 3 bases, the J end lost 7 bases, and 12 bases lay between the germline ends. DNA for the CDR3: TGTGCCAGCAGTTTCGGGGGGGCGGTTGAAGCTTTCTTT. It yields the protein CASSFGGAVEAFF.

The chain uses TRBV11-3 and TRBJ1-4; tentatively, D is TRBD1 (5 bases). CDR3 length: 14 amino acids. V gave up 3 bases and J gave up 4 bases, with 9 bases separating them. From germline, CDR1 is SGHNT and CDR2 YENEEA. CDR3 loop: CASSLVRDNEKLFF. Here the CDR3 DNA reads TGTGCCAGCAGCTTGGTCAGGGATAATGAAAAACTGTTTTTT.

This clone was counted between two and nine times. J is TRBJ2-1 and V is TRBV6-8; D could derive from TRBD1 or TRBD2 (5 bases each). Germline CDR1 MNHGY, CDR2 SAAAGT. The V end was cut by 10 bases, the J end by 10 bases, with 29 bases between. The CDR3 is 16 amino acids. The chain's CDR3 is CATSFRDGPSLTEQFF. CDR3 in DNA: TGTGCCACCTCCTTCCGGGACGGACCGTCCCTTACGGAGCAGTTCTTC.

The chain links TRBV11-3 to TRBJ2-1; 10 positions agree with TRBD2. Germline trimming cut 0 bases from V and 7 bases from J; bases unmatched to any gene: 6. Germline V gene lookup returns CDR1 SGHNT and CDR2 YENEEA. There are 16 residues in the CDR3. CDR3 sequence reads: CASSLDLLAGRNEQFF. For the CDR3, the DNA is TGTGCCAGCAGCTTAGATCTACTAGCGGGGCGAAATGAGCAGTTCTTC.

The rearrangement joins TRBV29-1 to TRBJ2-1; 7 bases map to TRBD1. Looked up from germline, CDR1 is SQVTM and CDR2 is ANQGSEA. This CDR3 spans 15 amino acids. V trimming: 3 bases; J trimming: 3 bases; junction bases outside the gene matches: 8. CDR3 bases: TGCAGCGTTGATTTGGGACAGACGCGCTACAATGAGCAGTTCTTC. Its protein product is CSVDLGQTRYNEQFF.

This clone was seen a handful of times. In nucleotides, the CDR3 is TGTGCCAGCAGTTACTCGAGTCCAGCGGGAGGACCCCATGAGCAGTTCTTC. Its protein product is CASSYSSPAGGPHEQFF. The chain recombines TRBV6-8 with TRBJ2-1; 9 bases fit TRBD2. CDR1 MNHGY and CDR2 SAAAGT come from the germline V gene. CDR3 size: 17 residues. Unmatched junction bases numbered 11, after V lost 0 bases and J lost 8 bases.

This clone is a singleton in its sample. The chain recombines TRBV12-5 with TRBJ2-5; D perhaps matches TRBD1 (7 bases). Germline V lookup: CDR1 LGHNT, CDR2 FRNRAP. CDR3 length: 19 residues. This chain's CDR3 is CASTFQGGSTWGEDETQYF. The CDR3 DNA reads as TGTGCCAGCACCTTCCAGGGGGGCTCTACCTGGGGCGAGGACGAGACCCAGTACTTC.

This chain uses TRBV18 with TRBJ2-2; D possibly corresponds to TRBD2 (7 bases). The CDR3 length is 15 residues. The V gene's germline CDR1 is KGHSH and CDR2 LQKENI. Trimming took off 3 bases at V and 6 bases at J, with 14 bases between the two ends. CDR3 amino acids: CASSPRTGGSGELFF. DNA of the CDR3: TGTGCCAGCTCACCTCGGACGGGGGGCTCCGGGGAGCTGTTTTTT.

The V and J genes are TRBV19 and TRBJ1-1; the match to TRBD1 covers 8 bases. The germline CDR1 and CDR2 sequences are LNHDA and SQIVND (reference sequence). This CDR3 has 13 residues. The trim removed 6 bases at V and 3 bases at J, leaving 3 bases unmatched. The CDR3 sequence: CASRMDRDTEAFF. The DNA of the CDR3 is TGTGCCAGTAGAATGGACAGGGACACTGAAGCTTTCTTT.

This clone was seen many times. Germline and junction disagree at one end, which may indicate a read error. The J gene is TRBJ2-1, the V gene TRBV11-3, with 11 positions matching TRBD2. Germline V gene data show CDR1 as SGHNT and CDR2 as YENEEA. The CDR3 runs 15 residues. CDR3 bases: TGTGCCACCAGCCCCGGGACTAGCGGATACAATGAGCAGTTCTTC. It encodes CATSPGTSGYNEQFF.

In this sample, this clone turned up many times. This sequence joins TRBV11-3 and TRBJ1-1; TRBD1 matches 12 bases. V shed 3 bases and J 4 bases; nucleotides not matched to a gene: 6. The CDR3 is made up of 16 amino acids. From germline, CDR1 is SGHNT and CDR2 YENEEA. CDR3: CASSLGQGALGTEAFF. CDR3 coding DNA: TGTGCCAGCAGCTTGGGACAGGGGGCTTTGGGCACTGAAGCTTTCTTT.

This clone was detected a few times. The chain combines TRBV7-6 with TRBJ2-7; the D gene is possibly TRBD2 (6 bases). Germline-derived CDR1 and CDR2 are SGHVS and FNYEAQ. Trimming stripped 4 bases from V and 3 bases from J, with 13 bases between. The CDR3 runs to 14 residues. CDR3 coding DNA: TGTGCCAGCAGCTCCTCGGACGGGAGCTACGAGCAGTACTTC. Its translation: CASSSSDGSYEQYF.

This clone was detected only a few times. This chain uses TRBV18 with TRBJ2-2, with 9 bases fitting TRBD2. CDR1 and CDR2 (germline): KGHSH, LQKENI. Trimming at V came to 5 bases and at J to 11 bases, leaving 3 bases not matched to a gene. The CDR3 has 12 residues. The CDR3 protein is CASSTLAGELFF. In nucleotides, the CDR3 is TGTGCCAGCTCAACCCTAGCGGGAGAGCTGTTTTTT.

A few counts support this clone. As DNA, the CDR3 is TGTGCCAGCGGTAGCTTTATGAACACTGAAGCTTTCTTT. Protein: CASGSFMNTEAFF. The genes are TRBV28 and TRBJ1-1; no clear D. The ends were cut back, 8 bases at V and 0 bases at J, with 10 bases in the middle. This CDR3 is built from 13 residues. Germline loops: CDR1 MDHEN, CDR2 SYDVKM.

The genes are TRBV18 and TRBJ1-1; D unresolved. The CDR3 runs to 15 residues. V was trimmed by 0 bases and J by 1 base, leaving 9 bases between them. From germline, CDR1 is KGHSH and CDR2 LQKENI. CDR3 sequence (DNA): TGTGCCAGCTCACCACCACGTACTGGGAACACTGAAGCTTTCTTT. This codes for CASSPPRTGNTEAFF.

The chain joins TRBV28 to TRBJ1-5; D is undetermined. Trimming took off 1 base at V and 0 bases at J, with 4 bases between the two ends. The CDR3 contains 14 residues. From germline, CDR1 is MDHEN and CDR2 SYDVKM. As DNA, the CDR3 is TGTGCCAGCAGTTTATACGATAGCAATCAGCCCCAGCATTTT. Translating gives CASSLYDSNQPQHF.

This clone was seen only a few times. DNA for the CDR3: TGTGCCAGCAGTTTCGGGGGGGACGGAAACACCATATATTTT. This encodes CASSFGGDGNTIYF. The chain recombines TRBV6-8 with TRBJ1-3; D might be TRBD1 (5 bases). The CDR3 loop spans 14 amino acids. Germline CDR1 is MNHGY and CDR2 is SAAAGT. The V end lost 4 bases, the J end lost 4 bases, and 11 bases lay between the germline ends.